The 3 T cell receptor beta chains below come from one sample, sequenced in a study of CD8+CD57+ T cells in acquired aplastic anemia. Genomic DNA templated the TCR beta VDJ and CDR3 profiling. One entry per CDR3 protein, called by TCRdb with MiXCR from the reads. The data show more than 150,000 distinct CDR3 sequences, about half seen once. Sequencing was performed on sorted CD4+, CD8+, or CD8+CD57+ T cells (not recorded which) from PBMCs. These receptors were taken from a human donor in good health.

On this clonotype: Possible read error: a much larger clone is one base away. The chain couples TRBV5-5 to TRBJ1-1; D ambiguous. This CDR3 is built from 14 residues. The V end was cut by 3 bases, the J end by 4 bases, with 13 bases between. The V gene's germline CDR1 is SGHKS and CDR2 YYEKEE (reference sequence). CDR3 bases: TGTGCCAGCAGCTCCCTCCGAGGAGGCACTGAAGCTTTCTTT. It is translated as CASSSLRGGTEAFF.

The chain has TRBV7-2 and TRBJ1-2; TRBD1 matches at 10 bases. V lost 3 bases and J lost 6; bases outside the gene matches: 7. The CDR3 extends over 15 amino acids. CDR1 is SGHTA and CDR2 is FQGNSA in the germline V gene. This CDR3 reads CASSLFGTGEDGYTF. In DNA, the CDR3 is TGTGCCAGCAGCTTGTTCGGGACAGGGGAGGATGGCTACACCTTC.

This chain connects TRBV29-1 to TRBJ2-1; D is possibly TRBD1 or TRBD2 (5 bases each). The CDR3 extends over 17 amino acids. V was pared by 0 bases and J by 3 bases, with 18 bases between. CDR1 and CDR2 from the germline V gene are SQVTM and ANQGSEA. In DNA, the CDR3 is TGCAGCGTTGAAGATCCGAGGGGTAGCCACCACTACAATGAGCAGTTCTTC. This sequence encodes CSVEDPRGSHHYNEQFF.